These 19 T cell receptor beta chains share one sample of origin, sequenced in a study of T cells in tuberculosis. Cells were sorted from thawed PBMC rested overnight and stained with GMM-loaded CD1B tetramer, viability dye and anti-CD3. The CD1B tetramers carried C32 glucose monomycolate purified from Rhodococcus equi. Profiling relied on immunoSEQ multiplex PCR, and the TCRdb table lists in-frame clones only, not all of them. This table has nearly 60,000 clones, roughly 87% appearing once. Sequencing was performed on CD1b-GMM tetramer-negative cells sorted from PBMCs. Every receptor here comes from an adult woman with latent tuberculosis.

The chain is built from TRBV19 and TRBJ2-1; 9 positions match TRBD1. J was trimmed by 11 bases and V by 5 bases; bases with no gene match: 13. The CDR3 is 15 amino acids. Germline assignment: CDR1 LNHDA and CDR2 SQIVND (reference sequence). This chain's CDR3 is CASSVPGQGLRQQFF. The DNA for the CDR3 is TGTGCCAGTAGTGTTCCGGGACAGGGTTTACGTCAGCAGTTCTTC.

This clone was observed a few times. The chain is built from TRBV19 and TRBJ1-5, with a weak D call TRBD1 (5 bases). CDR1 and CDR2 (germline): LNHDA, SQIVND (reference sequence). Deletions cut 3 bases from V and 11 bases from J, with 29 bases between. The CDR3 covers 18 residues. The CDR3 loop reads CASSIFRPGRVSLRAQHF. The CDR3 DNA reads as TGTGCCAGTAGTATTTTTCGTCCGGGCAGGGTCTCATTAAGGGCCCAGCATTTT.

This chain links TRBV7-2 with TRBJ2-2; D perhaps matches TRBD1 (5 bases). V lost 9 bases, J lost 1 base, and 12 bases lay in between. The CDR3 is 14 amino acids. Germline V lookup: CDR1 SGHTA, CDR2 FQGNSA. For the CDR3, the DNA is TGTGCCAGTAAAGATCAGGGGAACACCGGGGAGCTGTTTTTT. It is translated as CASKDQGNTGELFF.

This clone was counted a few times. This rearrangement joins TRBV5-1 to TRBJ2-5; 11 bases are a match to TRBD2. The length of the CDR3 is 16 residues. CDR1 and CDR2 (germline): SGHRS, YFSETQ. The ends lost 6 bases at V and 4 bases at J; junction bases unmatched: 11. CDR3 coding DNA: TGCGCCAGCACCAACGGGCTAGCGGGAGGCGTAGAGACCCAGTACTTC. It encodes CASTNGLAGGVETQYF.

The CDR3 DNA reads TGTGCCAGCAGGGACGGGAATTTTCCCTACGAGCAGTACTTC. Protein product: CASRDGNFPYEQYF. The rearrangement links TRBV27 to TRBJ2-7; TRBD2 is a possible D gene (5 bases). CDR1 and CDR2 (germline): MNHEY, SMNVEV (reference sequence). The CDR3 length is 14 residues. The V end lost 6 bases, the J end lost 2 bases, and 14 bases lay between the germline ends.

V and J are TRBV5-1 and TRBJ1-1; 9 nucleotides line up with TRBD1. Trimming cost V 0 bases and J 3 bases; bases outside gene matches: 3. CDR3 length: 15 residues. Germline V CDR1 and CDR2: SGHRS, YFSETQ. This chain's CDR3 is CASSLGTGVHTEAFF. The DNA of the CDR3 is TGCGCCAGCAGCTTGGGGACAGGGGTCCACACTGAAGCTTTCTTT. Using reference TRBV5-1 and TRBJ1-1 for the parts outside the CDR3, the full variable domain is KAGVTQTPRYLIKTRGQQVTLSCSPISGHRSVSWYQQTPGQGLQFLFEYFSETQRNKGNFPGRFSGRQFSNSRSEMNVSTLELGDSALYLCASSLGTGVHTEAFFGQGTRLTVV.

This clone has just one count. This chain joins TRBV30 and TRBJ2-2; no reliable D call. Germline loops: CDR1 GTSNPN, CDR2 SVGIG (reference sequence). V shed 5 bases and J shed 5 bases, with 12 bases lying between them. The CDR3 spans 13 residues. The CDR3 DNA is TGTGCCTGGCGGCAGGTAGTAACCGGGGAGCTGTTTTTT. It encodes CAWRQVVTGELFF.

This clone has only one observation. V is TRBV30 and J is TRBJ2-1; tentative D call: TRBD1 (5 bases). The CDR3 extends over 13 amino acids. Trimming stripped 0 bases from V and 14 bases from J, with 17 bases between. Germline V gives CDR1 GTSNPN, CDR2 SVGIG (reference sequence). The CDR3 nucleotides read TGTGCCTGGAGTGTGCAATTGGACACCCTAGAGTTCTTC. Protein sequence: CAWSVQLDTLEFF.

The chain recombines TRBV9 with TRBJ2-5, with TRBD1 identical over 7 bases. Germline loops: CDR1 SGDLS, CDR2 YYNGEE. The junction had 7 bases not matched to a gene; V was cut back by 0 bases and J by 5 bases. The CDR3 is 15 residues long. CDR3 coding DNA: TGTGCCAGCAGCGTAGATGGGACAGTATGGGAGACCCAGTACTTC. This translates into CASSVDGTVWETQYF.

This rearrangement joins TRBV14 to TRBJ1-1; TRBD1 aligns across 7 bases. CDR3 size: 18 residues. Germline V CDR1 and CDR2: SGHDN, FVKESK. J was trimmed by 1 base and V by 1 base; bases with no gene match: 12. CDR3: CASSQAPGTVSGNTEAFF. DNA of the CDR3: TGTGCCAGCAGCCAAGCCCCCGGGACAGTCTCTGGGAACACTGAAGCTTTCTTT.

The chain employs TRBV30 and TRBJ2-5; D remains unclear. Trimming removed 7 bases at V and 2 bases at J, with 17 bases between. CDR1 is GTSNPN and CDR2 is SVGIG in the germline V gene (reference sequence). There are 14 residues in the CDR3. This chain's CDR3 is CAFGTKGFQETQYF. As DNA, the CDR3 is TGTGCCTTCGGAACTAAAGGTTTTCAAGAGACCCAGTACTTC.

The gene calls are TRBV19 and TRBJ2-2, with D tentatively TRBD1 (6 bases). Trimming shortened V by 3 bases and J by 5 bases, and 10 bases separated the two germline ends. The CDR3 length is 14 residues. Germline CDR1 LNHDA, CDR2 SQIVND (reference sequence). CDR3 protein: CASSIQGSTGELFF. Here the CDR3 DNA reads TGTGCCAGTAGTATCCAGGGGTCTACCGGGGAGCTGTTTTTT.

Worth noting for this clone: The sample carries other DNA sequences with the same CDR3. The V gene is TRBV19, the J gene TRBJ2-7; 9 bases fit TRBD1. CDR1 and CDR2 (germline): LNHDA, SQIVND (reference sequence). The CDR3 sequence is 15 residues long. Trimming cost V 5 bases and J 1 base; bases outside gene matches: 6. For the CDR3, the DNA is TGTGCCAGTAGTCTCCCGGGACAGGGTTCCTACGAGCAGTACTTC. Its translation: CASSLPGQGSYEQYF.

The V gene is TRBV5-4, the J gene TRBJ2-3, with TRBD2 as a possible D gene (6 bases). The germline gives CDR1 SGHNT, CDR2 YYREEE (reference sequence). This CDR3 comprises 15 residues. V was clipped by 0 bases and J by 5 bases, with 13 bases between them. For the CDR3, the DNA is TGTGCCAGCAGCTTGGGGCGGGGACGCATAGATACGCAGTATTTT. This codes for CASSLGRGRIDTQYF.

This clone was seen a single time. This chain joins TRBV27 and TRBJ2-1; D is possibly TRBD1 (5 bases). This CDR3 spans 12 amino acids. Germline V gives CDR1 MNHEY, CDR2 SMNVEV (reference sequence). The V end lost 2 bases, the J end lost 7 bases, and 6 bases lay between the germline ends. For the CDR3, the DNA is TGTGCCAGCAGTTTACAGGGAAATGAGCAGTTCTTC. Protein: CASSLQGNEQFF.

V is TRBV7-2 and J is TRBJ1-1, with a possible D match to TRBD1 (5 bases). The CDR3 has 15 residues. The V end lost 0 bases, the J end lost 5 bases, and 13 bases lay between the germline ends. Germline V gives CDR1 SGHTA, CDR2 FQGNSA. CDR3 amino acids: CASSLAGVGGTEAFF. The CDR3 DNA is TGTGCCAGCAGCTTAGCGGGGGTTGGGGGGACTGAAGCTTTCTTT. The variable domain in full, completed from reference TRBV7-2 and TRBJ1-1, reads GAGVSQSPSNKVTEKGKDVELRCDPISGHTALYWYRQSLGQGLEFLIYFQGNSAPDKSGLPSDRFSAERTGGSVSTLTIQRTQQEDSAVYLCASSLAGVGGTEAFFGQGTRLTVV.

This clone has a handful of counts. The genes are TRBV7-9 and TRBJ1-2; TRBD1 matches at 8 bases. V trimming: 2 bases; J trimming: 7 bases; junction bases outside the gene matches: 0. Germline V gene sequence: CDR1 SEHNR, CDR2 FQNEAQ (reference sequence). The CDR3 spans 12 residues. CDR3 protein: CASSLTGGGYTF. CDR3 nucleotides: TGTGCCAGCAGCTTAACAGGGGGTGGCTACACCTTC.

This clone showed up just a few times. The genes are TRBV4-3 and TRBJ2-7; D call uncertain. The length of the CDR3 is 15 residues. Trimming removed 0 bases at V and 0 bases at J, with 9 bases between. CDR1 LGHNA and CDR2 YSLEER come from the germline V gene. The CDR3 DNA sequence: TGCGCCAGCAGCCAAGACACGCTATTCTCCTACGAGCAGTACTTC. Amino acids: CASSQDTLFSYEQYF.

The chain employs TRBV19 and TRBJ1-2; TRBD1 agrees at 7 bases. Per germline, CDR1 LNHDA and CDR2 SQIVND (reference sequence). CDR3 length equals 12 residues. The ends lost 6 bases at V and 7 bases at J; junction bases unmatched: 5. The CDR3 protein is CASRDDRVGYTF. The CDR3 DNA reads TGTGCCAGTAGGGACGACAGGGTTGGCTACACCTTC.